The rows below give T cell receptor beta chains drawn from one sample of a study of blood T cell repertoires in COVID-19. Sequencing used immunoSEQ multiplex PCR; TCRdb keeps in-frame clones, though not all of them. The sample holds 300,000 or so clones, 87% seen once. What was sequenced was PBMCs or T cells enriched from blood (not recorded which). These receptors were taken from a woman younger than 45 who had recovered from COVID-19. The conserved cysteine and the conserved F or W are not part of the CDR3 here.

>TRBV6-6
ASSYWASWDQPQH
>TRBV27
ASSRSGGLGDTQY
>TRBV12-2
ASRSGNYEQY
>TRBV18
ASSQDMPTDTQY
>TRBV3-1/TRBV3-2
ASSQDPINQPQH
>TRBV9
ASSVVGDPSYEQY
>TRBV19
ASRQGDGYT
>TRBV5-1
ASSSDRLYEQY
>TRBV29-1
SVLTGRTEAF
>TRBV30
AWSPQGTEAF
>TRBV7-9
ASSLEENGYT
>TRBV19
ASTDQWAQH
>TRBV19
ASSSPSGGAVGELF
>TRBV7-3
ASSPGPGTGYLY
>TRBV19
ASSTTGEGYGYT
>TRBV4-3
ASSPGQGGTEAF
>TRBV28
ASSLGTGYQPQH
>TRBV4-2
ASSRGGQAVDTQY
>TRBV29-1
SAVQGASTDTQY
>TRBV6-4
ASSDSGGTTDTQY
>TRBV5-1
ASSPQWDRGGTGELF
>TRBV6-2/TRBV6-3
ASSYGERRGYT
>TRBV19
ASRNEGTSGQY
>TRBV3-1/TRBV3-2
ASSQRGQGDGYT
>TRBV13
ASSWGLGGSNTEAF
>TRBV7-9
ASSSPNTGYTEAF
>TRBV30
AWGRQGSVNGYT
>TRBV3-1/TRBV3-2
ASSQDSGGSTDTQY
>TRBV20-1
SARRTTEAF
>TRBV10-1
ARVSHNQPQH
>TRBV3-1/TRBV3-2
ASSPGGVGTYEQF
>TRBV7-3
ASSLKSTGSAEAF
>TRBV7-3
ASSLTGTATYEQY
>TRBV19
ASSARDRASDTQY
>TRBV10-3
AIRGDRGGTEAF
>TRBV5-4
ASSPRTGAVYGYT
>TRBV19
ASSIPGGNTEAF
>TRBV4-1
ANKQRWGVTEAF
>TRBV9
ASSVGPSIGQGTGELF
>TRBV30
AWSVKTGGGQPQH
>TRBV7-3
ASSLGDSSYNEQF
>TRBV7-3
ASSAHRGKETQY
>TRBV10-3
AITRDTGNTIY
>TRBV4-2
ASSQRAPGQRKETQY
>TRBV4-3
ASSQGRARGTEAF
>TRBV9
ASSAGTGELF
>TRBV30
ALIVASGGRSTDTQY
>TRBV19
ASSIQYPSTEAF